This TCR beta chain was observed in a study of cytomegalovirus exposure and HLA in healthy donors. Findings and caveats of the study: Later genetic work tied a missense DCLRE1C variant to beta-chain V and J trimming.

PCR employed 60 Vbeta and 13 Jbeta primers. The data were produced by immunoSEQ multiplex PCR, yet TCRdb's version contains in-frame clones alone and is incomplete. The table shows 200,000 to 250,000 clones, with 70% to 90% occurring only once. Germline V CDR1 and CDR2: MNHNS, SASEGT. Trimming cost V 2 bases and J 0 bases; bases outside gene matches: 11. There are 19 residues in the CDR3. This clone occurred once. Antigen unknown. This clonotype was sampled from a human donor in good health. Sequenced sample: PBMCs. J is TRBJ2-7 and V is TRBV6-1, with TRBD1 identical over 12 bases. The CDR3 DNA sequence: TGTGCCAGCAGTGAACGGGGGGGACAGGGGGCGTGGGGCTCCTACGAGCAGTACTTC. This codes for CASSERGGQGAWGSYEQYF.